The source of this TCR beta chain is a study of T cell responses to AZD1222 COVID-19 vaccine. Profiled with immunoSEQ multiplex PCR; TCRdb holds only in-frame clones, not every one. The sample records around 170,000 clones, roughly 88% being singletons. Losses at the gene ends were 3 bases for V and 6 bases for J; bases not matched to a gene: 6. The CDR3 extends over 16 amino acids. Germline V lookup: CDR1 MDHEN, CDR2 SYDVKM. Study-level points and caveats: In a largely white British group with more females than males, clonal diversity was possibly underestimated. In the spike-specific TCR repertoire, nearly half reportedly target unmutated variant regions. Baseline seropositives among AZD1222 recipients totaled only six or seven. Repertoire samples came only from after the peak T cell response.

Concerning this clone: Antigen specificity is unknown.

The material was peripheral blood, obtained on day 0 of AZD1222 vaccination. The V gene is TRBV28, the J gene TRBJ2-1, with 12 bases lining up with TRBD2. The origin of this receptor is an adult in good health. The CDR3 spells CASSLTSGSLSNEQFF. The CDR3 DNA sequence: TGTGCCAGCAGTTTGACTAGCGGGAGTCTATCCAATGAGCAGTTCTTC.